This TCR beta chain was retrieved from a study of cytomegalovirus exposure and HLA in healthy donors. 60 Vbeta and 13 Jbeta primers were used in PCR. The table came from immunoSEQ multiplex PCR; TCRdb's copy has only in-frame clones and leaves some out. The table lists fewer than 140,000 clones, 65% to 80% of them singletons. This clone turned up a few times. From germline, CDR1 is MDHEN and CDR2 SYDVKM. V was clipped by 4 bases and J by 3 bases, with 18 bases between them. The CDR3 runs 16 residues. The specimen was PBMCs. The rearrangement uses TRBV28 and TRBJ1-1; TRBD1 might be the D (6 bases). This clonotype was sampled from a woman aged 45-59 years in good health and CMV-seropositive. In DNA form, the CDR3 reads TGTGCCAGCAGTTCTTGGGGGGGCCCAAGGGACACTGAAGCTTTCTTT. Its protein product is CASSSWGGPRDTEAFF.